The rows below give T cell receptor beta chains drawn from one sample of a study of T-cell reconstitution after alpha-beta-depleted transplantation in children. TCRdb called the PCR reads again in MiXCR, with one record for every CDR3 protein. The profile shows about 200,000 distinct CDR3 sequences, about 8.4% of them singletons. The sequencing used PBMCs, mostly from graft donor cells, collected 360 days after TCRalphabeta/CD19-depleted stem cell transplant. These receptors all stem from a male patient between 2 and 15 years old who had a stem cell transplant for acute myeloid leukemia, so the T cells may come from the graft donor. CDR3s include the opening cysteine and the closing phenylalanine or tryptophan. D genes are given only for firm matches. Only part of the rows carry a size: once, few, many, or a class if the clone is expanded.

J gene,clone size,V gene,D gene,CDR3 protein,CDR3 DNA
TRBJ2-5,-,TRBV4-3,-,CASSQGAKLETQYF,TGCGCCAGCAGCCAAGGGGCAAAACTGGAGACCCAGTACTTC
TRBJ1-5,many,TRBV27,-,CASSLLQDSNQPQHF,TGTGCCAGCAGTTTGTTACAGGATAGCAATCAGCCCCAGCATTTT
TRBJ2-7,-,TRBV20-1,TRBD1,CSAPIARTGRDEQYF,TGCAGTGCACCCATCGCCCGGACAGGCCGCGACGAGCAGTACTTC
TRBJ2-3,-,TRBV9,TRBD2,CASSVVSGGLVADTQYF,TGTGCCAGCAGCGTAGTATCGGGGGGACTAGTTGCAGATACGCAGTATTTT
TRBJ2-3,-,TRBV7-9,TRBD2,CASILLAGTDTQYF,TGTGCCAGCATCTTACTAGCGGGGACAGATACGCAGTATTTT
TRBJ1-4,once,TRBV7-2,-,CASSLALRAVNEKLFF,TGTGCCAGCAGCTTAGCGCTGAGGGCCGTTAATGAAAAACTGTTTTTT
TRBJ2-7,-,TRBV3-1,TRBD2,CASSQDPPSGSDEQYF,TGTGCCAGCAGCCAAGATCCCCCTAGCGGGAGTGACGAGCAGTACTTC
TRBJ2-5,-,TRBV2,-,CASSDRPNQETQYF,TGTGCCAGCAGTGACAGGCCTAACCAAGAGACCCAGTACTTC
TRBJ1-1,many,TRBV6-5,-,CASSYGGVTEAFF,TGTGCCAGCAGTTACGGGGGGGTCACTGAAGCTTTCTTT
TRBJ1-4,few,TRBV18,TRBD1,CASSGGGGSLEKLFF,TGTGCCAGCTCAGGAGGGGGCGGCTCACTTGAAAAACTGTTTTTT
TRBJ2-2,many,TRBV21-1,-,CASSKRGGLWTGELFF,TGTGCCAGCAGCAAACGGGGGGGGCTTTGGACCGGGGAGCTGTTTTTT
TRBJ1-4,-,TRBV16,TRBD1,CASSLGTGVTNEKLFF,TGTGCCAGCAGCCTCGGGACAGGGGTAACTAATGAAAAACTGTTTTTT
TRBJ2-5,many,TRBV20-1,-,CSARDSRGGETQYF,TGCAGTGCTAGAGATTCCCGCGGAGGAGAGACCCAGTACTTC
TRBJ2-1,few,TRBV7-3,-,CASSPPGAPHNEQFF,TGTGCCAGCAGCCCCCCAGGGGCCCCTCACAATGAGCAGTTCTTC
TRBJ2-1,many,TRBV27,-,CASSYSGGRNEQFF,TGTGCCAGCAGTTATTCGGGGGGCCGAAATGAGCAGTTCTTC
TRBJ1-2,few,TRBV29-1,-,CSVEGGGNGYTF,TGCAGCGTTGAAGGGGGGGGGAATGGCTACACCTTC
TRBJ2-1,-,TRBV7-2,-,CASSKTSNEQFF,TGTGCCAGCAGCAAGACTAGCAATGAGCAGTTCTTC
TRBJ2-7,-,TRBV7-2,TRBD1,CASSWPGQGIGEQYF,TGTGCCAGCAGCTGGCCGGGACAGGGGATCGGCGAGCAGTACTTC
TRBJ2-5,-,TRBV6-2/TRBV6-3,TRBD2,CASRTAGGPEETQYF,TGTGCCAGCAGGACAGCGGGAGGGCCGGAGGAGACCCAGTACTTC
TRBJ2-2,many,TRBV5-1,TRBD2,CASRTSGNTGELFF,TGCGCCAGCCGGACTAGCGGGAACACCGGGGAGCTGTTTTTT
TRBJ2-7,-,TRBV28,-,CASSLYPRDQGLSYEQYF,TGTGCCAGCAGTTTATACCCCCGGGACCAGGGGCTTTCCTACGAGCAGTACTTC
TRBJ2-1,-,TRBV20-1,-,CSAENRVSSYNEQFF,TGCAGTGCTGAGAACAGGGTGAGCTCCTACAATGAGCAGTTCTTC